This paragraph covers one T cell receptor (beta chain) sequence. This entry is derived from a study of blood T cell repertoires in COVID-19. Study as a whole: The cDNA or gDNA used as material had been derived from T cells, B-cell-depleted T cells, or PBMCs.

Profiling relied on immunoSEQ multiplex PCR, and the TCRdb table lists in-frame clones only, not all of them. The sample has about 240,000 clones; approximately 83% are singletons. CDR3 length: 12 residues. V lost 6 bases, J lost 5 bases, and 3 bases stayed unmatched. The germline gives CDR1 LNHNV, CDR2 YYDKDF (reference sequence). Material for sequencing was peripheral blood. V gene TRBV15 combines with J gene TRBJ1-1, with 7 bases aligning to TRBD1. The receptor was derived from a woman of 80 years or more with acute or convalescent COVID-19. CDR3 sequence (DNA): TGTGCCACCAGTAACAGGGGAACTGAAGCTTTCTTT. Translated: CATSNRGTEAFF.